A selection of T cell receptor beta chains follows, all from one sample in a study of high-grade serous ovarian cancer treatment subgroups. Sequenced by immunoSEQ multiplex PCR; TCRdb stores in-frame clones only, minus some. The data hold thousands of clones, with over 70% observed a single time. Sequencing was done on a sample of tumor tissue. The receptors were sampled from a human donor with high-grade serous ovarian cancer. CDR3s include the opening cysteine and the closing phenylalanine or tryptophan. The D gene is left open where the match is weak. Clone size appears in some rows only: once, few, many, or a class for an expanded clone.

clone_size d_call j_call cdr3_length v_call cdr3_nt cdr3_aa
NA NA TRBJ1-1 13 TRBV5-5 TGTGCCAGCAGCTTGTTAGGGGGCACTGAAGCTTTCTTT CASSLLGGTEAFF
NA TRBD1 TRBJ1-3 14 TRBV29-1 TGCAGCGTTGTTCTGCAGGGGGCTGGAAACACCATATATTTT CSVVLQGAGNTIYF
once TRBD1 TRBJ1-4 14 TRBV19 TGTGCCAGTAGTCGAACAGGGGTTCGGGAAAAACTGTTTTTT CASSRTGVREKLFF
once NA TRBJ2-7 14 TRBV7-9 TGTGCCAGCAGCCCCGGGACTCCAGCCTACGAGCAGTACTTC CASSPGTPAYEQYF
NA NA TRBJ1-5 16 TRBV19 TGTGCCAGTAGTTTGGGGCGCAATGTTGTTCTTCAGCCCCAGCATTTT CASSLGRNVVLQPQHF
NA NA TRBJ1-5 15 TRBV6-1 TGTGCCAGCAGTTTGAGTGCGGATAGCAATCAGCCCCAGCATTTT CASSLSADSNQPQHF
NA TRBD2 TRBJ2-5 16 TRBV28 TGTGCCAGCAGTTCCCGATTAGCGGGGAACCAAGAGACCCAGTACTTC CASSSRLAGNQETQYF
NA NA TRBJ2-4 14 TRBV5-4 TGTGCCAGCAGCTTGGGTGGGGCCAAAAACATTCAGTACTTC CASSLGGAKNIQYF
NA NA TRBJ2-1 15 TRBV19 TGTGCCAGTAGCTCGGGCATCGCCTCCTACAATGAGCAGTTCTTC CASSSGIASYNEQFF
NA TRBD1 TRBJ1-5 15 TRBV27 TGTGCCAGCAGTTCCCGGGACAGGGGCAATCAGCCCCAGCATTTT CASSSRDRGNQPQHF
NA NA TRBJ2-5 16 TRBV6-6 TGTGCCAGCAGTTACTCTGCTCGCAGCAGGATGGAGACCCAGTACTTC CASSYSARSRMETQYF
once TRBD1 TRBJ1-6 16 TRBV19 TGTGCCAGTAGTATAGTCGGGGACAGGAATAATTCACCCCTCCACTTT CASSIVGDRNNSPLHF
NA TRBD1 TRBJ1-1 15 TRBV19 TGTGCCAGTAGTTCTTGGACAGGGAAGAACACTGAAGCTTTCTTT CASSSWTGKNTEAFF
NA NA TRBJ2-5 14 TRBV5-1 TGCGCCAGCAGCGTCGGGACACACCAAGAGACCCAGTACTTC CASSVGTHQETQYF
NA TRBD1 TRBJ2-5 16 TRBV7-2 TGTGCCAGCAGCCCACCCCGTCGGACAGGGCAAGAGACCCAGTACTTC CASSPPRRTGQETQYF